What follows are 20 T cell receptor beta chains derived from one specimen sequenced in a study of T cell repertoires in cytomegalovirus infection. Their recognized antigens are unknown. TCRdb re-derived calls from the reads in MiXCR, one entry per CDR3 protein. In the table there are a few hundred thousand distinct CDR3 sequences, around 25% of which are singletons. The starting material was cultured PBMCs, obtained from culture after CMV antigen stimulation. The receptors were sampled from a human donor in good health (CMV status not recorded). Some clones in this sample may be carry-over from other donors' samples.

This clonotype was detected a few times. The chain uses TRBV9 and TRBJ1-1; D remains unclear. CDR1 is SGDLS, CDR2 YYNGEE, per germline. CDR3 length equals 14 residues. With 3 bases removed from V and 6 bases from J, the gap between germline ends came to 15 bases. The chain's CDR3 is CASSGSQRLAEAFF. As DNA, the CDR3 is TGTGCCAGCAGCGGGTCTCAGAGACTCGCTGAAGCTTTCTTT. The full variable domain, its missing parts supplied by reference TRBV9 and TRBJ1-1, is DSGVTQTPKHLITATGQRVTLRCSPRSGDLSVYWYQQSLDQGLQFLIQYYNGEERAKGNILERFSAQQFPDLHSELNLSSLELGDSALYFCASSGSQRLAEAFFGQGTRLTVV.

The CDR3 nucleotides read TGTGCCAGCAGCCAGCTCCCCACCGGGGAGCTGTTTTTT. Translation gives CASSQLPTGELFF. V gene TRBV5-6 combines with J gene TRBJ2-2; D gene ambiguous. Per germline, CDR1 SGHDT and CDR2 YYEEEE. Trimming cost V 4 bases and J 4 bases, with 8 bases left between them. The CDR3 spans 13 residues.

This clonotype came up a few times. This chain connects TRBV2 to TRBJ2-5, with D possibly matching TRBD2 (6 bases). V was trimmed by 4 bases and J by 14 bases, leaving 11 bases between them. The CDR3 length is 10 residues. Germline CDR1 and CDR2: SNHLY and FYNNEI. The CDR3: CASSGRGCYF. The CDR3 nucleotides are TGTGCCAGCAGTGGACGGGGGTGTTACTTC.

This clonotype was found a few times. The CDR3 sequence is CASSPPGTNKYYGYTF. DNA of the CDR3: TGTGCCAGCAGCCCCCCGGGGACCAACAAATACTATGGCTACACCTTC. This chain uses TRBV7-9 with TRBJ1-2; weak D call: TRBD1 (5 bases). V lost 5 bases, J lost 3 bases, and 19 bases lay in between. Germline-derived CDR1 and CDR2 are SEHNR and FQNEAQ (reference sequence). The CDR3 spans 16 residues.

There are a few counts of this clonotype. The genes are TRBV20-1 and TRBJ2-5, with 7 positions matching TRBD1. This CDR3 has 14 residues. CDR1 DFQATT and CDR2 SNEGSKA come from the germline V gene (reference sequence). Unmatched junction bases numbered 8, after V lost 2 bases and J lost 5 bases. DNA of the CDR3: TGCAGTGCTAGAAATGGACAGGCGGGCGAGACCCAGTACTTC. Amino acid sequence: CSARNGQAGETQYF.

In regard to this clonotype: The missing conserved phenylalanine or tryptophan at the end of this CDR3 makes a read error likely. The V and J genes are TRBV7-3 and TRBJ1-3; 7 positions agree with TRBD1. The V gene's germline CDR1 is SGHTA and CDR2 FQGTGA. The CDR3 covers 15 residues. V lost 5 bases, J lost 3 bases, and 7 bases stayed unmatched. The DNA for the CDR3 is TGTGCCAGCAGCCAAGGAGGGGGCGGTGGAAACACCATATATTGT. Translated, it gives CASSQGGGGGNTIYC.

This chain connects TRBV4-1 to TRBJ2-2; TRBD2 is a possible D gene (6 bases). Trimming stripped 4 bases from V and 4 bases from J, with 16 bases between. The CDR3 spans 16 residues. Germline V gene lookup returns CDR1 MGHRA and CDR2 YSYEKL. CDR3 nucleotide sequence: TGCGCCAGCAGCCGATCGAACGGGAGACGCACCGGGGAGCTGTTTTTT. Amino acid sequence: CASSRSNGRRTGELFF.

The chain employs TRBV6-2 or TRBV6-3 and TRBJ1-5; D ambiguous. Trimming shortened V by 4 bases and J by 11 bases, and 33 bases separated the two germline ends. In germline, CDR1 is MNHEY, CDR2 SVGEGT. The CDR3 is 19 residues long. The chain's CDR3 is CASSSPRRSPLSPTRTQHF. CDR3 nucleotide sequence: TGTGCCAGCAGTTCCCCGCGGAGATCCCCCCTAAGTCCAACAAGGACCCAGCATTTT.

DNA of the CDR3: TGTGCCAGCAGTCCAAGCGGGAAGAACACCGGGGAGCTGTTTTTT. It codes for CASSPSGKNTGELFF. This chain connects TRBV12-3 or TRBV12-4 to TRBJ2-2; 7 bases are shared with TRBD2. This CDR3 region has 15 residues. The J segment lost 1 base and the V segment lost 5 bases, leaving 4 bases of the junction unmatched.

This clonotype was counted only a few times. The V and J genes are TRBV19 and TRBJ2-2; D is perhaps TRBD2 (5 bases). Germline V gene lookup returns CDR1 LNHDA and CDR2 SQIVND (reference sequence). V lost 3 bases and J 5 bases, leaving 10 bases between the germline ends. This CDR3 has 14 residues. For the CDR3, the DNA is TGTGCCAGTAGTATCCGGGGAGATACCGGGGAGCTGTTTTTT. This sequence encodes CASSIRGDTGELFF.

The V and J genes are TRBV6-5 and TRBJ1-1; the D gene is possibly TRBD1 (6 bases). The CDR3 is made up of 16 amino acids. From germline, CDR1 is MNHEY and CDR2 SVGAGI. Trimming cost V 0 bases and J 3 bases, with 14 bases left between them. CDR3 in DNA: TGTGCCAGCAGTTACTCCGCTGACAGGAGGGACACTGAAGCTTTCTTT. Protein sequence: CASSYSADRRDTEAFF.

This clonotype was recorded at least ten times. This chain joins TRBV7-8 and TRBJ1-2; TRBD1 matches at 9 bases. This CDR3 contains 17 residues. Germline CDR1 and CDR2: SGHVS and FQNEAQ. After removal of 4 bases from V and 2 bases from J, the junction contained 11 bases not matched to a gene. The CDR3 loop reads CASSSGRTGAANYGYTF. Written as DNA, the CDR3 is TGTGCCAGCAGCTCGGGGCGGACAGGGGCCGCGAACTATGGCTACACCTTC.

This chain uses TRBV6-1 with TRBJ2-5; 11 bases line up with TRBD1. Germline V lookup: CDR1 MNHNS, CDR2 SASEGT. The CDR3 consists of 16 residues. The ends lost 4 bases at V and 4 bases at J; junction bases unmatched: 8. This CDR3 reads CASSGTGGLVAETQYF. CDR3 DNA: TGTGCCAGCAGTGGGACAGGGGGCCTCGTGGCAGAGACCCAGTACTTC.

Only a few counts were recorded for this clonotype. The rearrangement joins TRBV10-2 to TRBJ2-3; D tentatively reads TRBD1 or TRBD2 (5 bases each). V lost 2 bases, J lost 4 bases, and 10 bases lay in between. The CDR3 loop spans 14 amino acids. CDR1 and CDR2 from the germline V gene are WSHSY and SAAADI. CDR3 DNA: TGCGCCAGCAGTGAGGGGGGTGCGCCAGATACGCAGTATTTT. Translating gives CASSEGGAPDTQYF.

This clonotype was counted many times. The J gene is TRBJ2-3, the V gene TRBV7-9; 9 bases are shared with TRBD2. Germline values: CDR1 SEHNR, CDR2 FQNEAQ (reference sequence). The length of the CDR3 is 16 residues. V lost 3 bases, J lost 2 bases, and 6 bases stayed unmatched. CDR3 bases: TGTGCCAGCAGCTTGTTAGCGGGAGTGATCACAGATACGCAGTATTTT. Its protein is CASSLLAGVITDTQYF.

The rearrangement links TRBV9 to TRBJ2-3, with 13 bases fitting TRBD2. The V segment lost 0 bases and the J segment 3 bases; nucleotides outside the gene matches: 7. The CDR3 length is 18 residues. Germline V gives CDR1 SGDLS, CDR2 YYNGEE. CDR3 protein: CASSVGTSGRLWTDTQYF. The CDR3 DNA is TGTGCCAGCAGCGTAGGGACTAGCGGGAGACTCTGGACAGATACGCAGTATTTT.

This clonotype has more than one count but fewer than ten. CDR3 nucleotides: TGTGCCACAAGTCGGTCGTACGAGCAGTACTTC. Its protein product is CATSRSYEQYF. This chain uses TRBV19 with TRBJ2-7, with D unresolved. The V end was cut by 10 bases, the J end by 4 bases, with 11 bases between. The CDR3 is 11 amino acids. Per the germline V gene, CDR1 is LNHDA and CDR2 is SQIVND (reference sequence).

In its sample, this clonotype was seen a few times. This chain joins TRBV12-3 or TRBV12-4 and TRBJ2-4, with 10 bases identical to TRBD1. This CDR3 is built from 15 residues. V lost 6 bases and J lost 4; bases outside the gene matches: 6. The DNA for the CDR3 is TGTGCCAGCAGCACCGGGACAGGGGCAAAAAACATTCAGTACTTC. Translating gives CASSTGTGAKNIQYF.

This clonotype has a count of ten or more. This chain uses TRBV15 with TRBJ2-1; possible D gene TRBD2, 6 bases. Germline V gene data show CDR1 as LNHNV and CDR2 as YYDKDF (reference sequence). Between the trimmed V and J ends, which lost 0 bases and 7 bases, there was a span of 16 bases. The CDR3 loop spans 16 amino acids. The DNA for the CDR3 is TGTGCCACCAGCAGAGAGACTAGTTATAGGTTGAATGAGCAGTTCTTC. Translation: CATSRETSYRLNEQFF.

A few counts support this clonotype. The chain uses TRBV4-1 and TRBJ2-3, with TRBD1 as a possible D gene (5 bases). Germline CDR1 is MGHRA and CDR2 is YSYEKL. CDR3 length equals 16 residues. V was shortened by 0 bases and J by 3 bases, with 13 bases between the two germline ends. The DNA for the CDR3 is TGCGCCAGCAGCCAAGAAAAGGGGTTAGGTACAGATACGCAGTATTTT. As protein: CASSQEKGLGTDTQYF.